These 18 T cell receptor beta chains share one sample of origin, sequenced in a study of cytomegalovirus exposure and HLA in healthy donors (dated by TCRdb to between 2016 and 2019). Receptor libraries were prepared by the immunoSEQ multiplex PCR assay. A mixture of 60 forward primers for TCR Vbeta segments and 13 reverse primers for TCR Jbeta segments was used in the multiplex PCR. Held by TCRdb, this immuneACCESS table contains in-frame sequences only and omits some clones. Under half of the omission traces to an unresolved V gene where checked; the cause of the rest is unknown. This sample holds over 100,000 clones; over 80% were observed only once. Approximately 2.8% of the sample is held by the ten biggest clonotypes. Sequenced material: PBMCs. These receptors came from a man in his forties or fifties in good health and CMV-seronegative.

The chain links TRBV2 to TRBJ1-1, with D maybe TRBD1 (5 bases). The V gene lost 2 bases and the J gene lost 1 base, with 14 bases spanning the gap. This CDR3 has 16 amino acids. CDR1 is SNHLY, CDR2 FYNNEI, per germline. The CDR3 loop is CASSELGEGTNTEAFF. The CDR3 DNA reads as TGTGCCAGCAGTGAATTGGGGGAGGGGACGAACACTGAAGCTTTCTTT.

This clone has a single count. The gene calls are TRBV11-1 and TRBJ2-3; D unresolved. From germline, CDR1 is SGHAT and CDR2 FQDESV (reference sequence). CDR3 size: 16 residues. Trimming stripped 1 base from V and 1 base from J, with 12 bases between. The CDR3 is CASSLGRRSGTDTQYF. CDR3 nucleotide sequence: TGTGCCAGCAGCTTAGGGAGACGGTCGGGCACAGATACGCAGTATTTT.

CDR3 nucleotide sequence: TGCGCCAGCAGTGAGACCCAGACAGGGACTAACTATGGCTACACCTTC. Protein sequence: CASSETQTGTNYGYTF. The genes are TRBV10-2 and TRBJ1-2, with 7 bases lining up with TRBD1. CDR1 WSHSY and CDR2 SAAADI come from the germline V gene. V gave up 2 bases and J gave up 0 bases; unmatched junction bases: 6. This CDR3 is built from 16 residues.

The chain couples TRBV10-3 to TRBJ2-7, with TRBD2 matching over 12 bases. Trimming cost V 3 bases and J 0 bases; bases outside gene matches: 3. Germline loops: CDR1 ENHRY, CDR2 SYGVKD. The CDR3 runs to 16 residues. The CDR3 here is CAISDSSGGASYEQYF. The CDR3 coding sequence is TGTGCCATCAGTGACTCTAGCGGGGGGGCCTCCTACGAGCAGTACTTC.

This clone was picked up a small number of times. The chain links TRBV6-1 to TRBJ2-3, with unresolved D. With 1 base removed from V and 4 bases from J, the gap between germline ends came to 12 bases. The germline gives CDR1 MNHNS, CDR2 SASEGT. The CDR3 spans 15 residues. CDR3 coding DNA: TGTGCCAGCAGTGAAGATGTTGGCCCCGCAGATACGCAGTATTTT. Amino acids: CASSEDVGPADTQYF.

This clone was detected only a few times. The V gene is TRBV9, the J gene TRBJ2-1, with 7 bases fitting TRBD2. This CDR3 contains 13 residues. J gave up 6 bases and V 4 bases, and 4 bases lay outside the gene matches. Germline V gene lookup returns CDR1 SGDLS and CDR2 YYNGEE. The CDR3 DNA follows: TGTGCCAGCAGCAGACAGCGGGGCAATGAGCAGTTCTTC. Protein: CASSRQRGNEQFF.

V usage is TRBV6-5 and J usage is TRBJ1-2; 7 bases map to TRBD1. The V gene's germline CDR1 is MNHEY and CDR2 SVGAGI. The CDR3 covers 15 residues. The V and J ends lost 6 bases and 0 bases, in that order; junction bases with no gene match: 7. CDR3 amino acids: CASSRGTDANYGYTF. The CDR3, as DNA: TGTGCCAGCAGCCGTGGGACAGATGCTAACTATGGCTACACCTTC.

The chain recombines TRBV6-1 with TRBJ1-5; 8 bases line up with TRBD1. Germline V CDR1 and CDR2: MNHNS, SASEGT. The length of the CDR3 is 15 residues. The ends lost 1 base at V and 7 bases at J; junction bases unmatched: 6. CDR3 bases: TGTGCCAGCAGTGAAGGGACAGGGCTCGCGCAGCCCCAGCATTTT. Translation: CASSEGTGLAQPQHF.

The chain uses TRBV21-1 and TRBJ1-4. TRBV21-1 is termed a pseudogene. This CDR3 has 18 residues. In DNA, the CDR3 is TGTGCCAGCAGCCCCCCCCCTGCCAAGAGGCCAACTAATGAAAAACTGTTTTTT. Protein sequence: CASSPPPAKRPTNEKLFF.

The CDR3 reads CASSLRWGAGALYNEQFF. Written as DNA, the CDR3 is TGCGCCAGCAGCTTGAGGTGGGGAGCGGGGGCGCTCTACAATGAGCAGTTCTTC. V gene TRBV5-1 combines with J gene TRBJ2-1; 8 nucleotides agree with TRBD2. From germline, CDR1 is SGHRS and CDR2 YFSETQ. J gave up 3 bases and V 1 base, and 12 bases lay outside the gene matches. This CDR3 has 18 amino acids.

The J gene is TRBJ2-7, the V gene TRBV4-1; TRBD2 matches 7 bases. The CDR3 is 15 amino acids. Germline trimming cut 1 base from V and 1 base from J; bases unmatched to any gene: 4. In germline, CDR1 is MGHRA, CDR2 YSYEKL. The CDR3 spells CASSQVPGGSYEQYF. CDR3 DNA sequence: TGCGCCAGCAGCCAAGTTCCGGGGGGATCCTACGAGCAGTACTTC.

The chain joins TRBV7-2 to TRBJ2-3; 9 positions agree with TRBD2. This CDR3 comprises 15 residues. The germline V gene encodes CDR1 SGHTA and CDR2 FQGNSA. J gave up 4 bases and V 3 bases, and 5 bases lay outside the gene matches. The CDR3 is CASSFRLAGPDTQYF. In nucleotides, the CDR3 is TGTGCCAGCAGCTTTCGCCTAGCGGGGCCAGATACGCAGTATTTT.

The V gene is TRBV7-2, the J gene TRBJ2-7; 9 bases align to TRBD1. V shed 5 bases, J shed 6 bases, and the junction held 5 bases outside the gene matches. This CDR3 region has 13 residues. Germline lookup yields CDR1 SGHTA and CDR2 FQGNSA. CDR3 amino acids: CASSLRDRVEQYF. Written as DNA, the CDR3 is TGTGCCAGCAGCCTCCGGGACAGGGTCGAGCAGTACTTC.

The rearrangement joins TRBV7-8 to TRBJ1-5; TRBD1 agrees at 12 bases. The V segment lost 3 bases and the J segment 7 bases; nucleotides outside the gene matches: 4. The CDR3 contains 15 residues. From germline, CDR1 is SGHVS and CDR2 FQNEAQ. The CDR3 protein is CASSFGTGGRQPQHF. The CDR3 nucleotides read TGTGCCAGCAGCTTCGGGACAGGGGGCCGGCAGCCCCAGCATTTT.

The chain carries TRBV20-1 and TRBJ2-3; no firm D call. CDR3 length equals 11 residues. The germline V gene encodes CDR1 DFQATT and CDR2 SNEGSKA (reference sequence). The V end was cut by 3 bases, the J end by 12 bases, with 13 bases between. The CDR3 sequence is CSARWSRAQYF. In DNA, the CDR3 is TGCAGTGCTAGGTGGAGCAGAGCCCAGTATTTT.

The CDR3 DNA is TGTGCCAGCAGCTTAAATGGACTAGCGGGGCAAGAGACCCAGTACTTC. The encoded protein is CASSLNGLAGQETQYF. The chain has TRBV7-2 and TRBJ2-5, with 12 positions matching TRBD2. Germline loops: CDR1 SGHTA, CDR2 FQGNSA. The J segment lost 2 bases and the V segment lost 2 bases, leaving 3 bases of the junction unmatched. The CDR3 has 16 residues.

The CDR3 region has the DNA TGTGCCAGTAGTATCGTCGTCGGGACAGGGGGCACTGAAGCTTTCTTT. It is translated as CASSIVVGTGGTEAFF. This chain joins TRBV19 and TRBJ1-1, with TRBD1 matching 11 bases. Germline CDR1 is LNHDA and CDR2 is SQIVND (reference sequence). The CDR3 spans 16 residues. Trimming took 3 bases from V and 4 from J; bases not matched to a gene: 7.

J is TRBJ1-2 and V is TRBV19; 10 positions agree with TRBD1. J gave up 6 bases and V 7 bases, and 5 bases lay outside the gene matches. The CDR3 loop spans 13 amino acids. Germline CDR1 reads LNHDA; CDR2 reads SQIVND (reference sequence). The CDR3 DNA follows: TGTGCCAGTACCCTGACAGGGGGCCATGGCTACACCTTC. It yields the protein CASTLTGGHGYTF.